The present entry profiles one TCR beta chain with its context. What it binds is not known. The germline V and J ends were trimmed by 3 bases and 2 bases, with 9 bases remaining between them. This CDR3 is 14 amino acids long. The germline gives CDR1 SEHNR, CDR2 FQNEAQ (reference sequence). These data come from a study of cytotoxic CD8 clonotypes in ibrutinib-treated CLL. The wider study: The study recorded mean values of around 250,000 productive templates and tens of thousands of productive rearrangements per sample. Notes on the study in general: At baseline, clonality was higher than in age-matched healthy donors and correlated with CD8+ counts.

Clones were sequenced by immunoSEQ multiplex PCR, and TCRdb holds only the in-frame ones, with some missing. Among more than 25,000 clones listed, about three quarters were seen once. The chain combines TRBV7-9 with TRBJ2-3, with D possibly TRBD1 on 6 matching bases. This clonotype originated in a human donor with chronic lymphocytic leukemia. This specimen consisted of PBMCs, obtained after 36 months of ibrutinib treatment. CDR3 amino acids: CASSLGANTDTQYF. The CDR3 coding sequence is TGTGCCAGCAGCTTGGGGGCCAACACAGATACGCAGTATTTT.